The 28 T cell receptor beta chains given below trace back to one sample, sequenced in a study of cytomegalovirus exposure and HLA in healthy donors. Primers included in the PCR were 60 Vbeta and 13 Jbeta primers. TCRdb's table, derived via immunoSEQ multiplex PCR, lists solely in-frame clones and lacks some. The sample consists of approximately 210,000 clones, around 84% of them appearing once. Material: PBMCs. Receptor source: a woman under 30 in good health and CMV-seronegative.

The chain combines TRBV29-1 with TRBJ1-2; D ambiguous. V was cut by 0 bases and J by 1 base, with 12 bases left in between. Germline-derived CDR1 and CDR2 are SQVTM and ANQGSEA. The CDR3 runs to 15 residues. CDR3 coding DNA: TGCAGCGTTGAAGATCGAGGTCAGATTAACTATGGCTACACCTTC. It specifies CSVEDRGQINYGYTF.

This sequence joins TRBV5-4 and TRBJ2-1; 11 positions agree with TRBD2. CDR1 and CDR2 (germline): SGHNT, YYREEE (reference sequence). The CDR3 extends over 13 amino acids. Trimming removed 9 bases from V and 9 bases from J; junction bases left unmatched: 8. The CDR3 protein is CAITSGGETEQFF. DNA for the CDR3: TGTGCCATCACTAGCGGGGGCGAAACTGAGCAGTTCTTC.

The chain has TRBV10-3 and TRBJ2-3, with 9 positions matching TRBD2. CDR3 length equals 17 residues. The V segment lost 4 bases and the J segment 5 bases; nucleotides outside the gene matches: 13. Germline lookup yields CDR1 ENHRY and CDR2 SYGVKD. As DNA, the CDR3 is TGTGCCATCAGTGGGGGATTTTTAGCGGGAGTACGAGATACGCAGTATTTT. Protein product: CAISGGFLAGVRDTQYF.

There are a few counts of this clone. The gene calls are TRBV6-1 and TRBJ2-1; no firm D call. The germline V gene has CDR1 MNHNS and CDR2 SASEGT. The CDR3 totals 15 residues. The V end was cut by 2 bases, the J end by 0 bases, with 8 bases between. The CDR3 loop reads CASSELVSSYNEQFF. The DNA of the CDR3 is TGTGCCAGCAGTGAATTGGTCAGCTCCTACAATGAGCAGTTCTTC.

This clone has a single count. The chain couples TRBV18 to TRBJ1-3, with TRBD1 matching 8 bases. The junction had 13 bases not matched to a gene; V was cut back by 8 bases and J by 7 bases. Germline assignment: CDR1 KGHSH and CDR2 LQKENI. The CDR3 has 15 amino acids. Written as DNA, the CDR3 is TGTGCCAGCACCCCGGGAGGACAGGGAGACAACACCATATATTTT. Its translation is CASTPGGQGDNTIYF.

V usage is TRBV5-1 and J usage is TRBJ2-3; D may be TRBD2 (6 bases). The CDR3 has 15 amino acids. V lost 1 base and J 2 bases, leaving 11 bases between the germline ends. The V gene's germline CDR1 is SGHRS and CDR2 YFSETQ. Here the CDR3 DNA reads TGCGCCAGCAGCTTGTTGGGACTCTTCACAGATACGCAGTATTTT. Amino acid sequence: CASSLLGLFTDTQYF.

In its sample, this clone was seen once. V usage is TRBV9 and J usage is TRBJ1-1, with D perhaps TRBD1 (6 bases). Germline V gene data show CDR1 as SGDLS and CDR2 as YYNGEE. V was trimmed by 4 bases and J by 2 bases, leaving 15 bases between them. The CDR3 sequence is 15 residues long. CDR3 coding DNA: TGTGCCAGCAGCTTGTTCAGGGGTCCTAACACTGAAGCTTTCTTT. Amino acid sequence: CASSLFRGPNTEAFF.

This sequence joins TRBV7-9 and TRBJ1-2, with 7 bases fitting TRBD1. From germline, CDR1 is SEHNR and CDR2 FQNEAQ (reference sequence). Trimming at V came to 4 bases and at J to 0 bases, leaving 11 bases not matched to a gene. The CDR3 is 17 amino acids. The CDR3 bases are TGTGCCAGCAGCTCGCGTACCAACAGGGGAACTAACTATGGCTACACCTTC. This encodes CASSSRTNRGTNYGYTF.

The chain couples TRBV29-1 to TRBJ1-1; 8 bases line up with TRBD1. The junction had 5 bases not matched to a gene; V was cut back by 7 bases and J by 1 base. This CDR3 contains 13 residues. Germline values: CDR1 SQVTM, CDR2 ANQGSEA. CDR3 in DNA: TGCAGCGGGAGAGGACAGGGGAACACTGAAGCTTTCTTT. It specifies CSGRGQGNTEAFF.

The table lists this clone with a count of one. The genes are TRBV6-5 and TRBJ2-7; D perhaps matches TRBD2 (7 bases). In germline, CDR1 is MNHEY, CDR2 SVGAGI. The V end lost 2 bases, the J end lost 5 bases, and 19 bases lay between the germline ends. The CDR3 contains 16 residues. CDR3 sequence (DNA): TGTGCCAGCAGTTACAGGGAGATGGGGAGGGGGAACGAGCAGTACTTC. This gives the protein CASSYREMGRGNEQYF.

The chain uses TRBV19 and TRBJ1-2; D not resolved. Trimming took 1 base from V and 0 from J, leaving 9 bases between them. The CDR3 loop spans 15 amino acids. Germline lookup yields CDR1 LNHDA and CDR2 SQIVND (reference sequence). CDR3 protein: CASSIVQTANYGYTF. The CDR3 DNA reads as TGTGCCAGTAGTATAGTCCAAACAGCTAACTATGGCTACACCTTC.

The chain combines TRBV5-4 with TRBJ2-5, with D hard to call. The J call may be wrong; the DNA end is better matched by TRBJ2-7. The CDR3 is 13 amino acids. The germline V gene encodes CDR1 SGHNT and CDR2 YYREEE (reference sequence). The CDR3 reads CASSSGLYYEQYF. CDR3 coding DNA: TGTGCCAGCAGCTCGGGTCTATACTACGAGCAGTACTTC.

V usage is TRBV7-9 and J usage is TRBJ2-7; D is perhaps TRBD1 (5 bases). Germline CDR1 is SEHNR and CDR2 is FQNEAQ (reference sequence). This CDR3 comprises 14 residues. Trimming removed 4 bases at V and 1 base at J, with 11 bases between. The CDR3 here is CASSSQAESYEQYF. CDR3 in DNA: TGTGCCAGCAGCTCACAGGCAGAATCCTACGAGCAGTACTTC.

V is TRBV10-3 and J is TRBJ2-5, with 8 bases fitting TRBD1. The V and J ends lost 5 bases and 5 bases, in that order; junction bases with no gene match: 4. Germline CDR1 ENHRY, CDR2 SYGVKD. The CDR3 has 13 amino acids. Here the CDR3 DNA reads TGTGCCATCAGTAAGACAGGGGAGGAGACCCAGTACTTC. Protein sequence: CAISKTGEETQYF.

The CDR3 region has the DNA TGTGCCACCAGCAGAGATGAGAGGAGGCCCCAGCATTTT. Its protein product is CATSRDERRPQHF. This chain links TRBV15 with TRBJ1-5, with D hard to call. This CDR3 contains 13 residues. V gave up 0 bases and J gave up 9 bases, with 9 bases separating them. Germline V gives CDR1 LNHNV, CDR2 YYDKDF (reference sequence).

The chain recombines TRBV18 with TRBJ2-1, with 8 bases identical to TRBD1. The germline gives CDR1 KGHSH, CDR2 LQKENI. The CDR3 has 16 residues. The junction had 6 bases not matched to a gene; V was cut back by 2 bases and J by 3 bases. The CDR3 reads CASSPAYRGIYNEQFF. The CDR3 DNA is TGTGCCAGCTCACCAGCTTACAGGGGGATCTACAATGAGCAGTTCTTC.

CDR3 coding DNA: TGTGCCATCAGTGGCCGGCAGGGGGCGCCGACCTACGAGCAGTACTTC. This gives the protein CAISGRQGAPTYEQYF. This sequence joins TRBV10-3 and TRBJ2-7, with 8 bases that match TRBD1. The V gene's germline CDR1 is ENHRY and CDR2 SYGVKD. This CDR3 contains 16 residues. J lost 2 bases, V lost 4 bases, and 10 bases had no gene match.

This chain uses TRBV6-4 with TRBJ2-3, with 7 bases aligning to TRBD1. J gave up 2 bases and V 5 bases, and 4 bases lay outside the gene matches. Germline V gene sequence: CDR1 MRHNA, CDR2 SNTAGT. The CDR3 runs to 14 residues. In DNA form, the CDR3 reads TGTGCCAGCAGTCGAGGACAGGACACAGATACGCAGTATTTT. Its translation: CASSRGQDTDTQYF.

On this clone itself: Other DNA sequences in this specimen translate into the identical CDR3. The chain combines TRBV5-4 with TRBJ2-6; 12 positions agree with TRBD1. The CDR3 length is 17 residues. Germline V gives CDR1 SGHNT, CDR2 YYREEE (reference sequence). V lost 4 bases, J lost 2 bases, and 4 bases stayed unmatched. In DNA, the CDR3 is TGTGCCAGCAGCAGCCGGGACAGGGGGCCTGGGGCCAACGTCCTGACTTTC. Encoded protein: CASSSRDRGPGANVLTF. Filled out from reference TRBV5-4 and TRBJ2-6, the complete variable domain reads ETGVTQSPTHLIKTRGQQVTLRCSSQSGHNTVSWYQQALGQGPQFIFQYYREEENGRGNFPPRFSGLQFPNYSSELNVNALELDDSALYLCASSSRDRGPGANVLTFGAGSRLTVL.

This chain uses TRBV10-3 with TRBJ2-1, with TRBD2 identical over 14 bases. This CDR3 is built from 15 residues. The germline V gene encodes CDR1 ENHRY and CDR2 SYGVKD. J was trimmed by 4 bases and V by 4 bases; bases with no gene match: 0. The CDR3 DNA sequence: TGTGCCATCAGTGGGACTAGCGGGAGGTACAATGAGCAGTTCTTC. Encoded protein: CAISGTSGRYNEQFF.

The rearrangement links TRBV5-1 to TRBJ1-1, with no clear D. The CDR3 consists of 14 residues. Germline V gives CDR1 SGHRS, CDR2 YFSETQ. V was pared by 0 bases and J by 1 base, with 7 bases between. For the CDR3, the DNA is TGCGCCAGCAGCTTGGACGGTCAGAACACTGAAGCTTTCTTT. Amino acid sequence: CASSLDGQNTEAFF.

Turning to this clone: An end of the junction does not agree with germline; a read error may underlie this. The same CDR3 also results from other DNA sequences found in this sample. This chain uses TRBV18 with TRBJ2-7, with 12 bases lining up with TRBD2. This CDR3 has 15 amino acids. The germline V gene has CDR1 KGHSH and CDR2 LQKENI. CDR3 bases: TGTGCCAGCTCACCCGGGACTAGCGGGTTCTACGAGCAGTATTTC. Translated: CASSPGTSGFYEQYF.

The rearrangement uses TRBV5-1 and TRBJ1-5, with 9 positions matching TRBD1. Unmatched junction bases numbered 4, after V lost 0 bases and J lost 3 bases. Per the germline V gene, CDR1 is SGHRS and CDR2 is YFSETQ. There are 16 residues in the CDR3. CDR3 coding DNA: TGCGCCAGCAGCTTGGGTGGGACAGGGATCAATCAGCCCCAGCATTTT. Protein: CASSLGGTGINQPQHF.

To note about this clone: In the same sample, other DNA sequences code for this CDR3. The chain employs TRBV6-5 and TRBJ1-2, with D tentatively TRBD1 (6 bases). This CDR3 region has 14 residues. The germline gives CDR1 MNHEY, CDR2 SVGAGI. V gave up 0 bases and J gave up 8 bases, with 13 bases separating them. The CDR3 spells CASSYSGRGYGYTF. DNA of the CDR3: TGTGCCAGCAGTTACTCGGGCAGGGGATACGGCTACACCTTC.

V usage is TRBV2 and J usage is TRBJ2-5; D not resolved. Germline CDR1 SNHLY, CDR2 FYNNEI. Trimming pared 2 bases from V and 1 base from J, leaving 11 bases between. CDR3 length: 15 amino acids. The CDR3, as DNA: TGTGCCAGCAGTGAATTAAGTAACAGCCAAGAGACCCAGTACTTC. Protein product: CASSELSNSQETQYF.

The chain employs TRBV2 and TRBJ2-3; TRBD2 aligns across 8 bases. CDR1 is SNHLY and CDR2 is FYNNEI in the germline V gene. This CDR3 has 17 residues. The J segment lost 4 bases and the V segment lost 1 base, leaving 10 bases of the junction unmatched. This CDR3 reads CASSEGIGGGRADTQYF. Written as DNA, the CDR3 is TGTGCCAGCAGTGAAGGAATCGGGGGGGGCCGAGCAGATACGCAGTATTTT.

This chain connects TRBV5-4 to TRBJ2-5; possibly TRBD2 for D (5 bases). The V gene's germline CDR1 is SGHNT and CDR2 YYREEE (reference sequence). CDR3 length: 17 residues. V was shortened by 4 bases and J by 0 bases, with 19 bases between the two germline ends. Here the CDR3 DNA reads TGTGCCAGCAGCACCCGTCTGAGGGCAGCGAACCAAGAGACCCAGTACTTC. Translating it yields CASSTRLRAANQETQYF. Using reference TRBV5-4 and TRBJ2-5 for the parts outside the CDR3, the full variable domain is ETGVTQSPTHLIKTRGQQVTLRCSSQSGHNTVSWYQQALGQGPQFIFQYYREEENGRGNFPPRFSGLQFPNYSSELNVNALELDDSALYLCASSTRLRAANQETQYFGPGTRLLVL.

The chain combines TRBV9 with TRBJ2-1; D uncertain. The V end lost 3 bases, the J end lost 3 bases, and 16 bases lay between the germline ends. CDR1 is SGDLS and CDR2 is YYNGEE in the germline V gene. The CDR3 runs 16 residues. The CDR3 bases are TGTGCCAGCAGCGGGGTAGGCGGCACGTTCTACAATGAGCAGTTCTTC. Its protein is CASSGVGGTFYNEQFF.